This T cell receptor beta chain derives from a study of T cell responses to AZD1222 COVID-19 vaccine. Study details: Whether given at about 4 or about 12 weeks, second doses were pooled. Study findings and constraints: Donor demographics were predominantly white British with a female majority; clonal diversity may be underestimated. Spike regions recognized by vaccine-associated CD4 TCRs spanned the protein, led by 160-218 and 743-854. Spike-specific TCR repertoires showed rising breadth and depth after two AZD1222 doses.

A note on this clone: As yet, its antigen is unknown.

Measured with immunoSEQ multiplex PCR; TCRdb has only the in-frame clones, and not every one. This sample carries under 150,000 clones, about 93% of them seen once, and the ten largest clones take 1.9%. The TCR sequence derives from an adult in good health. Here the sequenced sample was peripheral blood, taken on day 0 of AZD1222 vaccination.

The CDR3 nucleotides read TGTGCCAGCAGTGATATGGTTGGGCAAGAGACCCAGTACTTC. Protein sequence: CASSDMVGQETQYF. The chain combines TRBV2 with TRBJ2-5; D gene unclear. CDR3 length: 14 residues. The V gene's germline CDR1 is SNHLY and CDR2 FYNNEI. The V end lost 3 bases, the J end lost 2 bases, and 10 bases lay between the germline ends.